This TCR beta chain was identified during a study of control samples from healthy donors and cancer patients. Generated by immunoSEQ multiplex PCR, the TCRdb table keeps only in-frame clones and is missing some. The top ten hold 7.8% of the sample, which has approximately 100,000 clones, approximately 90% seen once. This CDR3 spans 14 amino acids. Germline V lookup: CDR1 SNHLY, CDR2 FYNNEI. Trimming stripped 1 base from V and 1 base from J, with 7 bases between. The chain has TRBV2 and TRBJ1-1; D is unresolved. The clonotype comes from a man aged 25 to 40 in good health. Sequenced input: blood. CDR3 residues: CASSEGQPNTEAFF. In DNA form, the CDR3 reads TGTGCCAGCAGTGAAGGTCAACCGAACACTGAAGCTTTCTTT.